The 5 T cell receptor beta chains below were found in one sample sequenced in a study of blood T cell repertoires in COVID-19. TCRdb keeps only in-frame clones here, not all; method: immunoSEQ multiplex PCR. The table has around 240,000 clones, about 91% seen once; the top ten hold approximately 1.2%. Sequenced: PBMCs or T cells enriched from blood (not recorded which). The source is a human donor in a cohort exposed to, infected with or recovered from COVID-19 (not recorded which). The donor label of this sample is uncertain.

This clone appeared a single time. V is TRBV13 and J is TRBJ1-2, with 8 bases fitting TRBD1. The CDR3 has 16 amino acids. The V and J ends lost 5 bases and 7 bases, in that order; junction bases with no gene match: 15. From germline, CDR1 is PRHDT and CDR2 FYEKMQ (reference sequence). CDR3 amino acids: CASSATDREEVGGYTF. CDR3 bases: TGTGCCAGCAGCGCCACGGACAGGGAAGAGGTTGGTGGCTACACCTTC.

The chain carries TRBV7-2 and TRBJ2-1; TRBD2 matches at 11 bases. CDR1 is SGHTA and CDR2 is FQGNSA in the germline V gene. This CDR3 has 17 amino acids. V shed 0 bases and J 1 base; nucleotides not matched to a gene: 2. DNA of the CDR3: TGTGCCAGCAGCTTAGCACTAGCGGGGGTTTCCTACAATGAGCAGTTCTTC. Translating gives CASSLALAGVSYNEQFF.

Only one count was recorded for this clone. J is TRBJ1-3 and V is TRBV7-8, with unresolved D. Trimming shortened V by 5 bases and J by 4 bases, and 3 bases separated the two germline ends. The CDR3 covers 11 residues. CDR1 SGHVS and CDR2 FQNEAQ come from the germline V gene. The CDR3 region is CASSPGNTIYF. In DNA form, the CDR3 reads TGTGCCAGCAGCCCAGGAAACACCATATATTTT. The variable domain in full, completed from reference TRBV7-8 and TRBJ1-3, reads GAGVSQSPRYKVAKRGQDVALRCDPISGHVSLFWYQQALGQGPEFLTYFQNEAQLDKSGLPSDRFFAERPEGSVSTLKIQRTQQEDSAVYLCASSPGNTIYFGEGSWLTVV.

This chain uses TRBV11-2 with TRBJ1-1; 7 nucleotides align to TRBD1. The CDR3 runs 17 residues. V lost 1 base, J lost 0 bases, and 8 bases stayed unmatched. CDR1 SGHAT and CDR2 FQNNGV come from the germline V gene. The CDR3 loop reads CASSLAVRGLMNTEAFF. CDR3 coding DNA: TGTGCCAGCAGCTTAGCGGTCAGGGGGTTGATGAACACTGAAGCTTTCTTT.

The chain combines TRBV7-9 with TRBJ1-1, with a weak D call TRBD1 (6 bases). Looked up from germline, CDR1 is SEHNR and CDR2 is FQNEAQ (reference sequence). The CDR3 consists of 14 residues. The ends were cut back, 5 bases at V and 10 bases at J, with 20 bases in the middle. The DNA for the CDR3 is TGTGCCAGCAGCAGGACGGGACACTGGGGCGGAGCTTTCTTT. It codes for CASSRTGHWGGAFF. Together with reference TRBV7-9 and TRBJ1-1, the CDR3 gives the full variable domain: DTGVSQNPRHKITKRGQNVTFRCDPISEHNRLYWYRQTLGQGPEFLTYFQNEAQLEKSRLLSDRFSAERPKGSFSTLEIQRTEQGDSAMYLCASSRTGHWGGAFFGQGTRLTVV.